This passage covers 22 T cell receptor beta chains from one sample sequenced in a study of blood T cell repertoires in COVID-19. Only in-frame clones appear in the TCRdb table, and some are missing; sequencing was by immunoSEQ multiplex PCR. The sample holds about 200,000 clones, 80% to 90% seen once. Sequencing was done on a sample of peripheral blood. The receptors shown here come from a man aged 60 to 69 who had recovered from COVID-19.

This chain links TRBV18 with TRBJ1-1; D not certain. This CDR3 comprises 15 residues. V dropped 0 bases and J dropped 0 bases, with 8 bases sitting between them. Germline CDR1 and CDR2: KGHSH and LQKENI. CDR3 protein: CASSPPGAMNTEAFF. The CDR3, as DNA: TGTGCCAGCTCACCACCAGGAGCCATGAACACTGAAGCTTTCTTT.

This chain connects TRBV5-4 to TRBJ2-1; 8 bases map to TRBD2. V lost 2 bases, J lost 10 bases, and 5 bases stayed unmatched. This CDR3 comprises 13 residues. Germline V gives CDR1 SGHNT, CDR2 YYREEE (reference sequence). This CDR3 is CASSFPAGVEQFF. In nucleotides, the CDR3 is TGTGCCAGCAGCTTTCCAGCGGGGGTCGAGCAGTTCTTC.

The J gene is TRBJ1-2, the V gene TRBV2, with D unclear. The CDR3 totals 12 residues. The germline V gene has CDR1 SNHLY and CDR2 FYNNEI. Trimming cost V 5 bases and J 6 bases, with 10 bases left between them. CDR3 nucleotides: TGTGCCAGCAGTAGAGTTTCAAATGGCTACACCTTC. It specifies CASSRVSNGYTF. The full variable domain, rest sourced from reference TRBV2 and TRBJ1-2, is EPEVTQTPSHQVTQMGQEVILRCVPISNHLYFYWYRQILGQKVEFLVSFYNNEISEKSEIFDDQFSVERPDGSNFTLKIRSTKLEDSAMYFCASSRVSNGYTFGSGTRLTVV.

This clone was seen only a few times. V is TRBV20-1 and J is TRBJ2-3; D might be TRBD1 (5 bases). V was clipped by 3 bases and J by 3 bases, with 13 bases between them. The CDR3 loop spans 14 amino acids. Germline-derived CDR1 and CDR2 are DFQATT and SNEGSKA (reference sequence). The CDR3 nucleotides are TGCAGTGCTAGTGGTGGCAGGGCGACAGATACGCAGTATTTT. This gives the protein CSASGGRATDTQYF.

V is TRBV7-6 and J is TRBJ2-2, with 7 bases that match TRBD1. CDR3 size: 15 residues. Germline values: CDR1 SGHVS, CDR2 FNYEAQ. The J segment lost 2 bases and the V segment lost 5 bases, leaving 5 bases of the junction unmatched. CDR3 nucleotides: TGTGCCAGCAGCCTCAGACAGGGAAACACCGGGGAGCTGTTTTTT. It codes for CASSLRQGNTGELFF.

This chain links TRBV5-8 with TRBJ1-2; D is undetermined. The CDR3 length is 13 residues. Between the trimmed V and J ends, which lost 0 bases and 2 bases, there was a span of 5 bases. The germline CDR1 and CDR2 sequences are SGHTS and YDEGEE. In DNA, the CDR3 is TGTGCCAGCAGCTTGGTTGTAAACTATGGCTACACCTTC. It specifies CASSLVVNYGYTF.

V is TRBV28 and J is TRBJ1-4; D is ambiguous. The germline V gene encodes CDR1 MDHEN and CDR2 SYDVKM. This CDR3 has 14 amino acids. V was trimmed by 3 bases and J by 4 bases, leaving 9 bases between them. CDR3 region: CASSFPQINEKLFF. CDR3 bases: TGTGCCAGCAGTTTCCCGCAGATTAATGAAAAACTGTTTTTT.

The rearrangement joins TRBV12-5 to TRBJ2-7; a weak D match, TRBD2 (5 bases). This CDR3 spans 15 amino acids. With 1 base removed from V and 0 bases from J, the gap between germline ends came to 10 bases. CDR1 is LGHNT, CDR2 FRNRAP, per germline. CDR3 in amino acids: CASGLAPGSSYEQYF. As DNA, the CDR3 is TGTGCTAGTGGTTTGGCCCCGGGGAGCTCCTACGAGCAGTACTTC.

The V call is TRBV30, the J call TRBJ1-2; 7 bases match TRBD1. Germline CDR1 is GTSNPN and CDR2 is SVGIG (reference sequence). The CDR3 runs to 15 residues. V gave up 4 bases and J gave up 4 bases; unmatched junction bases: 12. As DNA, the CDR3 is TGTGCCTGGAACCCTACAGGGGCAGGTGTCTATGGCTACACCTTC. It is translated as CAWNPTGAGVYGYTF.

The V and J genes are TRBV3-1 (or the pseudogene TRBV3-2) and TRBJ2-3, with 7 positions matching TRBD2. The V segment lost 3 bases and the J segment 3 bases; nucleotides outside the gene matches: 6. Germline V gene sequence: CDR1 LGHDT, CDR2 YNNKEL (reference sequence). There are 15 residues in the CDR3. The CDR3 spells CASSQSGIGTDTQYF. In DNA form, the CDR3 reads TGTGCCAGCAGCCAGAGCGGGATAGGGACAGATACGCAGTATTTT.

The sample holds one count of this clone. In nucleotides, the CDR3 is TGTGCCAGTAGTATAGATGGAACGGGAGGCCCCAATGAGCAGTTCTTC. Its protein is CASSIDGTGGPNEQFF. V gene TRBV19 combines with J gene TRBJ2-1, with 7 positions matching TRBD2. Germline CDR1 and CDR2: LNHDA and SQIVND (reference sequence). CDR3 length equals 16 residues. Trimming cost V 0 bases and J 6 bases; bases outside gene matches: 8.

The sample holds a few counts of this clone. V usage is TRBV19 and J usage is TRBJ1-1; 7 bases agree with TRBD1. This CDR3 is built from 15 residues. CDR1 and CDR2 (germline): LNHDA, SQIVND (reference sequence). V was clipped by 4 bases and J by 1 base; unmatched bases: 6. The CDR3 DNA reads TGTGCCAGTAGTAGGAGACAGGGAAAGAACACTGAAGCTTTCTTT. Residues: CASSRRQGKNTEAFF.

The J gene is TRBJ1-1, the V gene TRBV7-3; the D is unclear. The germline CDR1 and CDR2 sequences are SGHTA and FQGTGA. Trimming cost V 5 bases and J 7 bases, with 17 bases left between them. The CDR3 spans 14 residues. The CDR3 protein is CASSPPGGFIEAFF. CDR3 nucleotide sequence: TGTGCCAGCAGCCCGCCGGGAGGATTCATTGAAGCTTTCTTT.

This sequence joins TRBV5-1 and TRBJ2-7; tentatively, D is TRBD1 (6 bases). Trimming removed 0 bases at V and 7 bases at J, with 17 bases between. Per germline, CDR1 SGHRS and CDR2 YFSETQ. CDR3 length equals 15 residues. CDR3 sequence (DNA): TGCGCCAGCAGCTTGGCAGGGACACCGCCGCGGGAGCAGTACTTC. It translates to CASSLAGTPPREQYF.

This chain links TRBV19 with TRBJ2-7; no definite D call. This CDR3 has 14 amino acids. Germline CDR1 is LNHDA and CDR2 is SQIVND (reference sequence). V was clipped by 9 bases and J by 3 bases, with 18 bases between them. This chain's CDR3 is CASKISGSYYEQYF. DNA of the CDR3: TGTGCCAGCAAAATATCCGGGTCATACTACGAGCAGTACTTC.

The chain links TRBV6-1 to TRBJ1-1, with 8 bases lining up with TRBD1. Germline V gives CDR1 MNHNS, CDR2 SASEGT. CDR3 length: 17 residues. Unmatched junction bases numbered 21, after V lost 4 bases and J lost 11 bases. The DNA for the CDR3 is TGTGCCAGCAGTGGACCCCAGGGGGCAGGGACAACGTGGGGTGCTTTCTTT. This encodes CASSGPQGAGTTWGAFF.

This clone was observed a handful of times. The chain couples TRBV28 to TRBJ1-6; TRBD1 matches 8 bases. The CDR3 is 15 amino acids. The germline V gene encodes CDR1 MDHEN and CDR2 SYDVKM. Germline trimming cut 3 bases from V and 9 bases from J; bases unmatched to any gene: 7. The CDR3 sequence is CASSLPRTGTSPLHF. The DNA for the CDR3 is TGTGCCAGCAGTTTGCCACGGACAGGGACTTCACCCCTCCACTTT.

The rearrangement links TRBV24-1 to TRBJ2-1; 9 bases line up with TRBD1. This CDR3 has 15 residues. Germline CDR1 KGHDR, CDR2 SFDVKD. The V segment lost 4 bases and the J segment 9 bases; nucleotides outside the gene matches: 9. The CDR3, as DNA: TGTGCCACCAGTGACTCCGGACAGGGGAAGGGTGAGCAGTTCTTC. Translated: CATSDSGQGKGEQFF.

This clone was seen just once. V gene TRBV2 combines with J gene TRBJ2-5; tentatively, D is TRBD2 (6 bases). The CDR3 spans 13 residues. Germline V lookup: CDR1 SNHLY, CDR2 FYNNEI. With 5 bases removed from V and 4 bases from J, the gap between germline ends came to 11 bases. The CDR3 protein is CASSRDFRETQYF. The DNA of the CDR3 is TGTGCCAGCAGTCGGGACTTTCGAGAGACCCAGTACTTC.

The rearrangement uses TRBV2 and TRBJ2-1; TRBD1 is a possible D gene (5 bases). The V and J ends lost 6 bases and 7 bases respectively, with 19 bases between them. This CDR3 is 15 amino acids long. The germline CDR1 and CDR2 sequences are SNHLY and FYNNEI. CDR3 in amino acids: CASSGVGLVSNEQFF. CDR3 DNA: TGTGCCAGCAGCGGTGTGGGGCTGGTCTCTAATGAGCAGTTCTTC.

The chain links TRBV5-6 to TRBJ2-5, with 10 bases fitting TRBD1. V dropped 0 bases and J dropped 5; count of bases not matched to a gene: 4. CDR1 is SGHDT, CDR2 YYEEEE, per germline. CDR3 length equals 15 residues. CDR3 in DNA: TGTGCCAGCAGCTTGGCGGGACAGGGGAAGGAGACCCAGTACTTC. Its protein product is CASSLAGQGKETQYF. The full variable domain, with the rest looked up from reference TRBV5-6 and TRBJ2-5, is DAGVTQSPTHLIKTRGQQVTLRCSPKSGHDTVSWYQQALGQGPQFIFQYYEEEERQRGNFPDRFSGHQFPNYSSELNVNALLLGDSALYLCASSLAGQGKETQYFGPGTRLLVL.

V gene TRBV7-9 combines with J gene TRBJ1-6; the D is unclear. V was trimmed by 4 bases and J by 14 bases, leaving 9 bases between them. Germline V gene sequence: CDR1 SEHNR, CDR2 FQNEAQ (reference sequence). The CDR3 runs to 11 residues. The CDR3 loop reads CASSSFRALHF. The CDR3 DNA sequence: TGTGCCAGCAGCTCCTTTCGGGCCCTCCACTTT.